The T cell receptor beta chain under discussion was sequenced for a study of post-analysis software for immune sequencing data. Study findings and constraints: Controls had lower frequencies than patients of roughly five TRBV segments, which included TRBV5-6, TRBV5-1 and TRBV20-1.

Germline loops: CDR1 MNHEY, CDR2 SVGEGT. The ends lost 1 base at V and 2 bases at J; junction bases unmatched: 9. The CDR3 spans 17 residues. cDNA libraries of TCR beta carried unique molecular identifiers. T cells numbering roughly 0.9 to 11 million gave rise to roughly 0.5 million cDNA molecules. MiXCR, applied by TCRdb to the PCR reads, yields one record per CDR3 protein. The data show 350,000 to 500,000 distinct CDR3 sequences, 30% to 40% seen once. This clonotype has a handful of counts. The antigen is not known. The sequence was obtained from a girl aged 2-10 years with multiple sclerosis. This rearrangement joins TRBV6-2 or TRBV6-3 to TRBJ2-7; TRBD1 matches at 9 bases. The sequenced material came from blood. This chain's CDR3 is CASSYWGGQGTTYEQYF. The CDR3 region has the DNA TGTGCCAGCAGTTACTGGGGGGGACAGGGAACTACCTACGAGCAGTACTTC.